This T cell receptor beta chain was captured in a study of T cells after yellow fever vaccination. About the research overall: Libraries from low-cell-number fractions were prepared with the SMART-Seq v4 Ultra Low Input RNA kit.

This clonotype showed up just a few times. Its antigen is currently unknown. 5'RACE template switching produced TCR cDNA carrying a universal primer site and UMIs. TCRdb reprocessed the 5' RACE reads via MiXCR and lists one record per CDR3 protein. Here the sample spans approximately 600,000 distinct CDR3 sequences, more than 9% being singletons. CDR1 is SEHNR, CDR2 FQNEAQ, per germline (reference sequence). The CDR3 is made up of 11 amino acids. Trimming took off 1 base at V and 11 bases at J, with 6 bases between the two ends. Study results and caveats: The booster saw the reappearance of most primary-vaccination clones (around 96% CD4, 80% to 90% CD8). Peaking faster, on day 5 versus 15, the secondary response was nonetheless weaker.

The chain carries TRBV7-9 and TRBJ2-1; D not certain. The receptor comes from a man aged 25 to 40 who received the YFV17D yellow fever vaccine. The material sequenced was PBMCs, taken on the day of the yellow fever booster vaccination. For the CDR3, the DNA is TGTGCCAGCAGCTTAGAGACTCAGCAGTTCTTC. This translates into CASSLETQQFF.